This T cell receptor (beta chain) appears in the sequencing data of a study of control samples from healthy donors and cancer patients. V trimming: 4 bases; J trimming: 2 bases; junction bases outside the gene matches: 5. The V gene's germline CDR1 is SGHVS and CDR2 FNYEAQ. CDR3 size: 15 residues. This table comes from immunoSEQ multiplex PCR, and its TCRdb copy is limited to in-frame clones, with some not included. This sample has 63,000 or so clones, with over 70% found just once. The sequencing input was blood. The TCR originated in a man aged 50 or older in good health. This sequence joins TRBV7-6 and TRBJ2-5, with 9 bases identical to TRBD2. Here the CDR3 reads CASSYQRGAQETQYF. CDR3 nucleotides: TGTGCCAGCAGCTACCAGCGGGGGGCACAAGAGACCCAGTACTTC. The full variable domain, rest sourced from reference TRBV7-6 and TRBJ2-5, is GAGVSQSPRYKVTKRGQDVALRCDPISGHVSLYWYRQALGQGPEFLTYFNYEAQQDKSGLPNDRFSAERPEGSISTLTIQRTEQRDSAMYRCASSYQRGAQETQYFGPGTRLLVL.